These 17 T cell receptor beta chains were sequenced from one sample in a study of neurological immune-mediated disorders. TCRdb re-analysed the 5' RACE reads in MiXCR, keeping a single row per CDR3 protein. This table holds 24,000 or so distinct CDR3 sequences, roughly 2.7% found once. The specimen was PBMCs. These receptors were obtained from a woman between 50 and 59 years old with multiple sclerosis.

This clonotype came up many times. The chain has TRBV5-1 and TRBJ2-3; 12 bases line up with TRBD2. CDR3 length: 15 amino acids. CDR1 and CDR2 (germline): SGHRS, YFSETQ. J lost 6 bases, V lost 4 bases, and 6 bases had no gene match. The CDR3 region is CASSPATSGRDTQYF. CDR3 sequence (DNA): TGCGCCAGCAGCCCAGCTACTAGCGGGAGGGATACGCAGTATTTT.

This clonotype was seen only a few times. V is TRBV20-1 and J is TRBJ2-2; no firm D call. Germline CDR1 reads DFQATT; CDR2 reads SNEGSKA (reference sequence). Trimming stripped 6 bases from V and 11 bases from J, with 25 bases between. The CDR3 sequence is 15 residues long. For the CDR3, the DNA is TGCAGTGCCCCTCGTCGGCGAAGTAGCTCCATTGAGCTGTTTTTT. It specifies CSAPRRRSSSIELFF.

This clonotype was seen at least ten times. The V and J genes are TRBV28 and TRBJ2-5; D remains unclear. V lost 6 bases and J 5 bases, leaving 10 bases between the germline ends. The CDR3 spans 12 residues. Germline loops: CDR1 MDHEN, CDR2 SYDVKM. The CDR3 nucleotides are TGTGCCAGCAGCCCCCCGTCTGAGACCCAGTACTTC. This gives the protein CASSPPSETQYF. The variable domain in full, completed from reference TRBV28 and TRBJ2-5, reads DVKVTQSSRYLVKRTGEKVFLECVQDMDHENMFWYRQDPGLGLRLIYFSYDVKMKEKGDIPEGYSVSREKKERFSLILESASTNQTSMYLCASSPPSETQYFGPGTRLLVL.

V is TRBV6-5 and J is TRBJ1-1; D may be TRBD1 (6 bases). Germline CDR1 reads MNHEY; CDR2 reads SVGAGI. V was cut by 11 bases and J by 6 bases, with 19 bases left in between. The CDR3 is made up of 13 amino acids. CDR3 coding DNA: TGTGCCGTAACATCACAGGGTATGGCTGAAGCTTTCTTT. It yields the protein CAVTSQGMAEAFF.

The table lists this clonotype with many counts. The chain carries TRBV7-2 and TRBJ1-1; no definite D call. The CDR3 spans 13 residues. Germline CDR1 is SGHTA and CDR2 is FQGNSA. Trimming removed 0 bases from V and 7 bases from J, with 9 bases in between. In DNA, the CDR3 is TGTGCCAGCAGCTTAGCGGGGAGGGTTGAAGCTTTCTTT. Its translation: CASSLAGRVEAFF.

This clonotype was picked up many times. The chain carries TRBV3-1 and TRBJ1-2; D gene unclear. The CDR3 has 14 residues. Trimming removed 4 bases at V and 0 bases at J, with 9 bases between. Per germline, CDR1 LGHDT and CDR2 YNNKEL (reference sequence). Here the CDR3 reads CASSLSGSNYGYTF. CDR3 sequence (DNA): TGTGCCAGCAGCCTCTCGGGGTCTAACTATGGCTACACCTTC.

This clonotype showed up many times. The chain recombines TRBV10-3 with TRBJ2-5; 8 nucleotides match TRBD2. With V trimmed by 10 bases and J by 3 bases, 10 bases remained unmatched. The CDR3 loop spans 14 amino acids. CDR1 is ENHRY, CDR2 SYGVKD, per germline. CDR3 sequence: CATNNRGGEETQYF. As DNA, the CDR3 is TGTGCCACCAACAATCGGGGGGGCGAAGAGACCCAGTACTTC.

The sample holds many counts of this clonotype. The rearrangement uses TRBV15 and TRBJ2-7; D call uncertain. The CDR3 sequence is 15 residues long. CDR1 is LNHNV, CDR2 YYDKDF, per germline (reference sequence). V was cut by 0 bases and J by 2 bases, with 11 bases left in between. CDR3 sequence: CATSRDRADAYEQYF. CDR3 sequence (DNA): TGTGCCACCAGCAGAGATCGGGCGGATGCCTACGAGCAGTACTTC.

Ten or more counts support this clonotype. The rearrangement links TRBV3-1 to TRBJ2-5, with 9 bases aligning to TRBD1. The CDR3 consists of 15 residues. J gave up 7 bases and V 3 bases, and 9 bases lay outside the gene matches. Germline lookup yields CDR1 LGHDT and CDR2 YNNKEL (reference sequence). The CDR3 bases are TGTGCCAGCAGCCATCAACAGGGGGCTACTAGGACCCAGTACTTC. Its translation: CASSHQQGATRTQYF.

This clonotype was picked up many times. This chain connects TRBV6-5 to TRBJ2-7; D gene ambiguous. This CDR3 is 13 amino acids long. The germline gives CDR1 MNHEY, CDR2 SVGAGI. Trimming removed 7 bases from V and 5 bases from J, with 15 bases in between. CDR3 sequence reads: CASTSAVKNEQYF. The CDR3 DNA sequence: TGTGCCAGCACGTCGGCAGTGAAAAACGAGCAGTACTTC.

The table lists this clonotype with many counts. The chain links TRBV4-3 to TRBJ2-2; D call uncertain. The V end was cut by 2 bases, the J end by 2 bases, with 6 bases between. The length of the CDR3 is 14 residues. CDR1 is LGHNA and CDR2 is YSLEER in the germline V gene. The CDR3 is CASSQRHNTGELFF. Written as DNA, the CDR3 is TGCGCCAGCAGCCAACGACACAACACCGGGGAGCTGTTTTTT.

There are many counts of this clonotype. The V gene is TRBV25-1, the J gene TRBJ1-1, with D unclear. Germline V CDR1 and CDR2: MGHDK, SYGVNS. CDR3 length equals 15 residues. The germline V and J ends were trimmed by 0 bases and 2 bases, with 10 bases remaining between them. CDR3 in amino acids: CASSEYGWGNTEAFF. The CDR3 bases are TGTGCCAGCAGTGAATATGGATGGGGTAACACTGAAGCTTTCTTT. The variable domain in full, completed from reference TRBV25-1 and TRBJ1-1, reads EADIYQTPRYLVIGTGKKITLECSQTMGHDKMYWYQQDPGMELHLIHYSYGVNSTEKGDLSSESTVSRIRTEHFPLTLESARPSHTSQYLCASSEYGWGNTEAFFGQGTRLTVV.

This clonotype was seen ten or more times. The chain joins TRBV6-5 to TRBJ1-1, with D unresolved. V lost 7 bases and J lost 3, with 12 bases in between. Germline CDR1 is MNHEY and CDR2 is SVGAGI. The length of the CDR3 is 13 residues. CDR3 bases: TGTGCCAGCACGAAGAGGCCTCACACTGAAGCTTTCTTT. It translates to CASTKRPHTEAFF.

The V gene is TRBV20-1, the J gene TRBJ2-2; D gene ambiguous. Germline V gene sequence: CDR1 DFQATT, CDR2 SNEGSKA (reference sequence). V lost 1 base to trimming and J lost 6 bases, with 6 bases between them. The CDR3 is 12 residues long. As DNA, the CDR3 is TGCAGTGCTAGAGGGCCGGCCGGGGAGCTGTTTTTT. This encodes CSARGPAGELFF.

The table lists this clonotype with many counts. V and J are TRBV7-9 and TRBJ2-7, with 7 nucleotides matching TRBD2. V dropped 5 bases and J dropped 5; count of bases not matched to a gene: 12. The CDR3 is 15 residues long. CDR1 is SEHNR, CDR2 FQNEAQ, per germline (reference sequence). The CDR3 DNA reads TGTGCCAGCAGCCCACTATCCGGGAGGAAGAACGAGCAGTACTTC. This gives the protein CASSPLSGRKNEQYF.

The table lists this clonotype with many counts. The chain is built from TRBV24-1 and TRBJ2-3; 8 bases map to TRBD1. CDR1 is KGHDR and CDR2 is SFDVKD in the germline V gene. With V trimmed by 4 bases and J by 1 base, 3 bases remained unmatched. This CDR3 has 15 residues. This CDR3 is CATSETGGGTDTQYF. In DNA form, the CDR3 reads TGTGCCACCAGTGAAACAGGGGGAGGCACAGATACGCAGTATTTT.

This clonotype was counted many times. This chain links TRBV4-1 with TRBJ2-5; 8 bases are a match to TRBD1. The CDR3 spans 14 residues. Germline V gene sequence: CDR1 MGHRA, CDR2 YSYEKL. J gave up 2 bases and V 2 bases, and 1 base lay outside the gene matches. The CDR3 DNA reads TGCGCCAGCAGCCAACGGGACAGGCAAGAGACCCAGTACTTC. Its protein is CASSQRDRQETQYF.